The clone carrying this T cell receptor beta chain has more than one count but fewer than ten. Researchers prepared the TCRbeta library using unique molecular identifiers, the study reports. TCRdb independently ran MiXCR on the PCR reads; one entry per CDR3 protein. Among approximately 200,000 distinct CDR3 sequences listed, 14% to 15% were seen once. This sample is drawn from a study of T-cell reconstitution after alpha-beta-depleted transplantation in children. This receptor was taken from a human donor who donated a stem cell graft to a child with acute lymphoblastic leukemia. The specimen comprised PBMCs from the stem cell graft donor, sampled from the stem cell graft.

CDR3 sequence reads: CASSRPAGVWIKTSSYNEQFF. For the CDR3, the DNA is TGTGCCAGCAGCCGCCCAGCGGGAGTTTGGATCAAGACCAGCTCCTACAATGAGCAGTTCTTC. The rearrangement joins TRBV7-2 to TRBJ2-1; 8 nucleotides line up with TRBD2. The CDR3 contains 21 residues. The germline CDR1 and CDR2 sequences are SGHTA and FQGNSA. After removal of 5 bases from V and 0 bases from J, the junction contained 21 bases not matched to a gene.